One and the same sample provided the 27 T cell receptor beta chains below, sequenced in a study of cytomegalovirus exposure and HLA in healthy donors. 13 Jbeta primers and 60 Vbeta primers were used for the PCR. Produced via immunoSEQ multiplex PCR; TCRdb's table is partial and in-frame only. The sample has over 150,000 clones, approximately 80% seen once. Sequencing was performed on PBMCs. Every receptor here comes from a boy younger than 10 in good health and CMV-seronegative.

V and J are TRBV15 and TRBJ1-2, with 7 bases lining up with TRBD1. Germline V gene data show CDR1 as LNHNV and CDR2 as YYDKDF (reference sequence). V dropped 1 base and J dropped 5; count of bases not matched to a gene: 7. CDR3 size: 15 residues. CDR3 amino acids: CATSRGQDREYGYTF. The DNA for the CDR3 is TGTGCCACCAGCAGAGGACAAGACAGGGAGTATGGCTACACCTTC.

The DNA for the CDR3 is TGTGCCAGTAGTAACCTGGCAGGGATGGGGACTGAAGCTTTCTTT. Its protein is CASSNLAGMGTEAFF. This rearrangement joins TRBV19 to TRBJ1-1, with a tentative D call TRBD1 (5 bases). Deletions cut 4 bases from V and 5 bases from J, with 17 bases between. The germline V gene encodes CDR1 LNHDA and CDR2 SQIVND (reference sequence). The CDR3 covers 15 residues.

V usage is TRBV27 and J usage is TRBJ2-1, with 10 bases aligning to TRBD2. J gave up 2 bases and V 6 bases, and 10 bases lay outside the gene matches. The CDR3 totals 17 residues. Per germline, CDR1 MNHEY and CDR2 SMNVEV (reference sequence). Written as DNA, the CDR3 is TGTGCCAGCAGCCCTACTTCTCTAGCGGGAGCCTACAATGAGCAGTTCTTC. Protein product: CASSPTSLAGAYNEQFF.

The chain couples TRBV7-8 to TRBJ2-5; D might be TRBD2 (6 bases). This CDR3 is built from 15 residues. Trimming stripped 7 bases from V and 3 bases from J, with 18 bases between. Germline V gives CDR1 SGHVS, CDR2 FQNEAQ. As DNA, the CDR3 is TGTGCCAGCAAATATACCGGGACTCGGGAAGAGACCCAGTACTTC. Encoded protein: CASKYTGTREETQYF.

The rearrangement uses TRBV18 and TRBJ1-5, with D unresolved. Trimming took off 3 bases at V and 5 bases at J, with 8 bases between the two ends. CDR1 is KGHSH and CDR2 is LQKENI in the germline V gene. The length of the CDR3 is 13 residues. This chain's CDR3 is CASSPVADQPQHF. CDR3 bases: TGTGCCAGCTCACCGGTGGCTGATCAGCCCCAGCATTTT.

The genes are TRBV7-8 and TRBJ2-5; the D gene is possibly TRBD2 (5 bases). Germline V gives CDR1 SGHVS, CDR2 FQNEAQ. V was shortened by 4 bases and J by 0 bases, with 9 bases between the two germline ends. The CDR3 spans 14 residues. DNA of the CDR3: TGTGCCAGCAGCTCCACGAGGGACCAAGAGACCCAGTACTTC. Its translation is CASSSTRDQETQYF.

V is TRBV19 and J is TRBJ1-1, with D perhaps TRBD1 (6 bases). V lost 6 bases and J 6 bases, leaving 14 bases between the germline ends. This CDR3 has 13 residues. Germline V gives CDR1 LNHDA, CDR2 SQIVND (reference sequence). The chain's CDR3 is CASRTGRGAEAFF. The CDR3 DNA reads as TGTGCCAGTAGAACAGGGAGGGGGGCTGAAGCTTTCTTT.

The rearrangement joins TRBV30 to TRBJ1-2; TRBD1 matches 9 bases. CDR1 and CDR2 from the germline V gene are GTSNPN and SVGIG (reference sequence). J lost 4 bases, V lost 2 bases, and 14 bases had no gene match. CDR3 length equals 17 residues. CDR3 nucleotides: TGTGCCTGGAGTTCACTTCCGGGACAGGGTTTGACCTATGGCTACACCTTC. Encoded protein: CAWSSLPGQGLTYGYTF.

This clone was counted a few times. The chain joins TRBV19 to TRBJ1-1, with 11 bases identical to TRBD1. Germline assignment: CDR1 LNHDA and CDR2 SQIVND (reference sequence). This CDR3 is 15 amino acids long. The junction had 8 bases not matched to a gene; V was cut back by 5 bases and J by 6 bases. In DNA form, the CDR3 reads TGTGCCAGTAGTGCGTCGGGACAGGGGGGCGCTGAAGCTTTCTTT. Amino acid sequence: CASSASGQGGAEAFF.

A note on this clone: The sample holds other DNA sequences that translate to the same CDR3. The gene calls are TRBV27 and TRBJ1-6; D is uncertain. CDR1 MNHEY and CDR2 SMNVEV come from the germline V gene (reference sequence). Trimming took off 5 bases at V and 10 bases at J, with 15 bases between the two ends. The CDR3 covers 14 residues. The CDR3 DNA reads TGTGCCAGCAGTATGTGGGAGAGTGAGTCACCCCTCCACTTT. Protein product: CASSMWESESPLHF.

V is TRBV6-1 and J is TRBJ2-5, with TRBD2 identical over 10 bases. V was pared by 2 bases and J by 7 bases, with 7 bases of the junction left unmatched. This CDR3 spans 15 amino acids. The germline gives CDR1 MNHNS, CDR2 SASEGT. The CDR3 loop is CASSEWASGGGTQYF. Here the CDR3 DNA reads TGTGCCAGCAGTGAATGGGCTAGCGGGGGAGGGACCCAGTACTTC.

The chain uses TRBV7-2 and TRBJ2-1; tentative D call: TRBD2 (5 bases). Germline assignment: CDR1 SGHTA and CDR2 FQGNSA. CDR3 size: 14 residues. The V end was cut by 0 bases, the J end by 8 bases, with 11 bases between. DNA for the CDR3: TGTGCCAGCAGCTTAGCGCGAAATAGCGATGAGCAGTTCTTC. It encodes CASSLARNSDEQFF. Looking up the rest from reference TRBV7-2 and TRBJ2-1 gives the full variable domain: GAGVSQSPSNKVTEKGKDVELRCDPISGHTALYWYRQSLGQGLEFLIYFQGNSAPDKSGLPSDRFSAERTGGSVSTLTIQRTQQEDSAVYLCASSLARNSDEQFFGPGTRLTVL.

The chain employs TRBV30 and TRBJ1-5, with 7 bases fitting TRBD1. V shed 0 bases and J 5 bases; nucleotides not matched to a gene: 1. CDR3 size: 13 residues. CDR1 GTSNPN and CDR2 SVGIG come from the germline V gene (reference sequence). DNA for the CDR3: TGTGCCTGGAGTGTACAGGGGCATCAGCCCCAGCATTTT. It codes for CAWSVQGHQPQHF.

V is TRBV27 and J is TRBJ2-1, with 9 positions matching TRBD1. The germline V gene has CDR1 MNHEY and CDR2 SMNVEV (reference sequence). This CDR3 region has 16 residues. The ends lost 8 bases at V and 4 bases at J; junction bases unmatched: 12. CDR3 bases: TGTGCCAGCGGCATTTTACAGGGGGCCAGTTACAATGAGCAGTTCTTC. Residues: CASGILQGASYNEQFF.

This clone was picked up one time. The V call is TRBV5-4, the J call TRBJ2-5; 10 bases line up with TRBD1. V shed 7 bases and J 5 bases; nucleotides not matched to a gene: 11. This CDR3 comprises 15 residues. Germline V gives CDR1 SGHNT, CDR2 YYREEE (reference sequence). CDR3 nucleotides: TGTGCCAGCGGCTGGGGGACAGGGGATTCGGAGACCCAGTACTTC. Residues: CASGWGTGDSETQYF. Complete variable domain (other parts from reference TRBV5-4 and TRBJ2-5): ETGVTQSPTHLIKTRGQQVTLRCSSQSGHNTVSWYQQALGQGPQFIFQYYREEENGRGNFPPRFSGLQFPNYSSELNVNALELDDSALYLCASGWGTGDSETQYFGPGTRLLVL.

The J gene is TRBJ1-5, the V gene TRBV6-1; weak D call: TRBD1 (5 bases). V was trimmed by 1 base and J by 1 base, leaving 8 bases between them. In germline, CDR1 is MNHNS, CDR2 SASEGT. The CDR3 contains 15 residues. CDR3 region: CASSEGRVSNQPQHF. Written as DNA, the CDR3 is TGTGCCAGCAGTGAAGGCAGGGTGAGCAATCAGCCCCAGCATTTT.

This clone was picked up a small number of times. The CDR3 DNA is TGTGCCAGCAGTGTCGAATCCGGGATTCGTAACTATGGCTACACCTTC. Protein sequence: CASSVESGIRNYGYTF. The rearrangement joins TRBV6-1 to TRBJ1-2, with no clear D. V lost 4 bases, J lost 1 base, and 16 bases lay in between. Germline loops: CDR1 MNHNS, CDR2 SASEGT. CDR3 size: 16 residues.

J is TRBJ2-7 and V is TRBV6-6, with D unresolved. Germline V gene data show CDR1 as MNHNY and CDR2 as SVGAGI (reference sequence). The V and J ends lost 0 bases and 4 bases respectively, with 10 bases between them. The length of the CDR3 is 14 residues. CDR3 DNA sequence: TGTGCCAGCAGTTACTCTTCTGGGCGTTACGAGCAGTACGTC. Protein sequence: CASSYSSGRYEQYV.

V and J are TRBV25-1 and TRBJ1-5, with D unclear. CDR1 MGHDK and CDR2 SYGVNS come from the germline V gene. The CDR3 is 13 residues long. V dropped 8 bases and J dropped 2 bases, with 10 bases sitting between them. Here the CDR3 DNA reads TGTGCCAGCGGCCCCCAGGGCAATCAGCCCCAGCATTTT. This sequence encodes CASGPQGNQPQHF.

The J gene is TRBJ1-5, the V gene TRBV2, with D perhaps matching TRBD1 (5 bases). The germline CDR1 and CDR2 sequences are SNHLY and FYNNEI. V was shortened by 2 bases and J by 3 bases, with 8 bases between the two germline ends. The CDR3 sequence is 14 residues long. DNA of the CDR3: TGTGCCAGCAGTGAAAACAGGCTCAATCAGCCCCAGCATTTT. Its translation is CASSENRLNQPQHF.

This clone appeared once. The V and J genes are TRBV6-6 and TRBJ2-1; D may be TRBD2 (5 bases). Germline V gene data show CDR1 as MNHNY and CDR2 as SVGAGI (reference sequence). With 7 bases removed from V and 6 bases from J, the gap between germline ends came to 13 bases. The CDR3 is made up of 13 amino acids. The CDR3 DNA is TGTGCCAGCACCATGAGCGGATTCAATGAGCAGTTCTTC. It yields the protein CASTMSGFNEQFF.

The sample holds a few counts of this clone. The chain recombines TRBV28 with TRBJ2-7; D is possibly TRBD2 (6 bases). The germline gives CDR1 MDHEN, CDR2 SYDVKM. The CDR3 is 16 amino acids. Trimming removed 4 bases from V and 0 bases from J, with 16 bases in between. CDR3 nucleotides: TGTGCCAGCAGTTCTCGGCGGGGCAGCCCCTCCTACGAGCAGTACTTC. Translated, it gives CASSSRRGSPSYEQYF. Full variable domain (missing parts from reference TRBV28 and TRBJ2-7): DVKVTQSSRYLVKRTGEKVFLECVQDMDHENMFWYRQDPGLGLRLIYFSYDVKMKEKGDIPEGYSVSREKKERFSLILESASTNQTSMYLCASSSRRGSPSYEQYFGPGTRLTVT.

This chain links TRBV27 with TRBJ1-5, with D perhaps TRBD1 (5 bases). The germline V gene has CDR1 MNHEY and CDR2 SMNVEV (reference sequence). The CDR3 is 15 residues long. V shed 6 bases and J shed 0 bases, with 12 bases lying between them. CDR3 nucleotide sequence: TGTGCCAGCAGCTATCTAGGGGATAGCAATCAGCCCCAGCATTTT. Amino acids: CASSYLGDSNQPQHF.

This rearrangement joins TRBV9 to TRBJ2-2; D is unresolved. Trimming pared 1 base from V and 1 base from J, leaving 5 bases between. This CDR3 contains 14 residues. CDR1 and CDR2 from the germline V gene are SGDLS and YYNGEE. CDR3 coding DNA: TGTGCCAGCAGCGTATTCGGGAACACCGGGGAGCTGTTTTTT. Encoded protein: CASSVFGNTGELFF.

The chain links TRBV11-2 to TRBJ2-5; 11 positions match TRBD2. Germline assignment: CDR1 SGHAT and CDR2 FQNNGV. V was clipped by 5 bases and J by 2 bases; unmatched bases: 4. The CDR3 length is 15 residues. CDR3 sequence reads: CASSQGLAEQETQYF. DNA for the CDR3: TGTGCCAGCAGCCAGGGACTAGCGGAGCAAGAGACCCAGTACTTC.

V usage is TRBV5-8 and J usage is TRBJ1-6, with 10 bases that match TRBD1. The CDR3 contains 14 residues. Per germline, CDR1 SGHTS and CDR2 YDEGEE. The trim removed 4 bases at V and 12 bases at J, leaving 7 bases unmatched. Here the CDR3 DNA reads TGTGCCAGCAGCATGGGGACAGGGGATAAACCCCTCCACTTT. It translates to CASSMGTGDKPLHF.

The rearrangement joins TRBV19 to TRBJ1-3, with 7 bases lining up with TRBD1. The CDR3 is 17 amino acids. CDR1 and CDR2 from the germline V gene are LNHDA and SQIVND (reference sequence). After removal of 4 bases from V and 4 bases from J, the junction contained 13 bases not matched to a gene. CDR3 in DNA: TGTGCCAGTAGTAGCCGAGGGACAGCTTACACCGGAAACACCATATATTTT. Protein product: CASSSRGTAYTGNTIYF.